The following is a T cell receptor beta chain sequence with its context. The data were produced by immunoSEQ multiplex PCR, yet TCRdb's version contains in-frame clones alone and is incomplete. The sample consists of some 80,000 clones, roughly 86% of them appearing once. This sample is part of a study of blood T cell repertoires in COVID-19. V dropped 0 bases and J dropped 3 bases, with 14 bases sitting between them. Per the germline V gene, CDR1 is SGHVS and CDR2 is FQNEAQ. This CDR3 spans 16 amino acids. The sequencing sample was made of peripheral blood. This TCR derives from an elderly woman in a cohort sampled during active or convalescent COVID-19. J is TRBJ1-1 and V is TRBV7-8; maybe TRBD1 (5 bases). The CDR3 spells CASSLAATEPYTEAFF. The CDR3, as DNA: TGTGCCAGCAGCTTAGCCGCGACAGAGCCGTACACTGAAGCTTTCTTT.